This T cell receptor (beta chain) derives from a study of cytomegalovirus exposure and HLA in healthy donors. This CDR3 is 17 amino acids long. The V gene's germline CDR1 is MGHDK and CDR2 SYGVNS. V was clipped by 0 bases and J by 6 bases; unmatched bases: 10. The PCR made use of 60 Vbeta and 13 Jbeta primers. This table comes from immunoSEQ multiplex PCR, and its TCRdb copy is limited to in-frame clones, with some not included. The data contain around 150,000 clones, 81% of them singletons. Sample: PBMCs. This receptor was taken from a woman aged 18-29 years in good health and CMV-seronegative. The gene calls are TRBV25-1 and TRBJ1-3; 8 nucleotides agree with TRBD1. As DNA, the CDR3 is TGTGCCAGCAGTGAATATACCCTGGACAGGGTCGAAAACACCATATATTTT. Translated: CASSEYTLDRVENTIYF.